This paragraph covers one T cell receptor beta chain sequence. Its antigen is undetermined. Method: immunoSEQ multiplex PCR; TCRdb's copy keeps in-frame clones and lacks some. The sample has around 140,000 clones, 76% seen once. The data derive from a study of cytotoxic CD8 clonotypes in ibrutinib-treated CLL. Study results and caveats: Higher circulating CD8+ T-cell counts strongly accompanied higher baseline clonality, above age-matched healthy donors. Public clonotypes, found uncommonly, either contracted or stayed stable on treatment.

The V gene's germline CDR1 is SSHAT and CDR2 FNYEAQ (reference sequence). The CDR3 covers 15 residues. J gave up 4 bases and V 1 base, and 4 bases lay outside the gene matches. The sample consisted of PBMCs, taken after 24 months of ibrutinib treatment. V usage is TRBV7-7 and J usage is TRBJ2-1; TRBD2 agrees at 7 bases. The clonotype was recovered from a human donor with chronic lymphocytic leukemia. The CDR3 here is CASSLVPSGYNEQFF. CDR3 DNA: TGTGCCAGCAGCTTAGTTCCTAGCGGTTACAATGAGCAGTTCTTC. The full variable domain, with the rest looked up from reference TRBV7-7 and TRBJ2-1, is GAGVSQSPRYKVTKRGQDVTLRCDPISSHATLYWYQQALGQGPEFLTYFNYEAQPDKSGLPSDRFSAERPEGSISTLTIQRTEQRDSAMYRCASSLVPSGYNEQFFGPGTRLTVL.